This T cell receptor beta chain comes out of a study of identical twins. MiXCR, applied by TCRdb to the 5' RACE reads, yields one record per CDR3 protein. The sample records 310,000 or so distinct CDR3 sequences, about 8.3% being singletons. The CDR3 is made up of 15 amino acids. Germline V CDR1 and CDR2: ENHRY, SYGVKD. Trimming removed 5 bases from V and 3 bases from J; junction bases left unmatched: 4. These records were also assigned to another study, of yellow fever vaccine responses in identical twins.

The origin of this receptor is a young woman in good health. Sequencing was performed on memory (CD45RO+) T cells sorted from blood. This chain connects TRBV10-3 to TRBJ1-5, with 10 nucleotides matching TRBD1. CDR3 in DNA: TGTGCCATCAGTAGGGACAGGGGTGACAATCAGCCCCAGCATTTT. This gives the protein CAISRDRGDNQPQHF.